A single T cell receptor (beta chain) is shown here with its context. Germline values: CDR1 MDHEN, CDR2 SYDVKM. Trimming stripped 1 base from V and 1 base from J, with 7 bases between. The CDR3 is made up of 14 amino acids. TCRdb's table, derived via immunoSEQ multiplex PCR, lists solely in-frame clones and lacks some. Of roughly 240,000 clones listed, roughly 90% are singletons. The sample is drawn from a study of Ad26.COV2.S vaccination and SARS-CoV-2 variants. Treatment in this sample: some 20 received Ad26.COV2.S at low or high dose, single or two shots; about 5 received placebo; per-sample allocation not given. Samples came from day 63 after the first vaccine or placebo injection.

This sequence was found in a person between 18 and 65 years old who received the Ad26.COV2.S COVID-19 vaccine or a placebo. V and J are TRBV28 and TRBJ2-5; D is possibly TRBD2 (5 bases). The sequencing here drew on peripheral blood, taken in a trial of Ad26.COV2.S vaccine versus placebo. Here the CDR3 reads CASSLFGGQETQYF. CDR3 nucleotide sequence: TGTGCCAGCAGTTTATTTGGAGGCCAAGAGACCCAGTACTTC.